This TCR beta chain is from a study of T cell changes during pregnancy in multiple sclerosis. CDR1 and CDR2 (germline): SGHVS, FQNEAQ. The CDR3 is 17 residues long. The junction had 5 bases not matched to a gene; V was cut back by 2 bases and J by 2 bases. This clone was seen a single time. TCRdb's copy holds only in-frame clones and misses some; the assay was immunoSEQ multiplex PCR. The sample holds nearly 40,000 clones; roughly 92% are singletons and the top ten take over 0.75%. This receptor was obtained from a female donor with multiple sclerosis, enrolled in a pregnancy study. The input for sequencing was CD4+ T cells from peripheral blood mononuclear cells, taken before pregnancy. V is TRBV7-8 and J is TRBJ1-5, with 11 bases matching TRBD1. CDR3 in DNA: TGTGCCAGCAGCTTATGGGACAGGGGGGCTCGCAATCAGCCCCAGCATTTT. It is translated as CASSLWDRGARNQPQHF. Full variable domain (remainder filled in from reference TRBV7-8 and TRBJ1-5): GAGVSQSPRYKVAKRGQDVALRCDPISGHVSLFWYQQALGQGPEFLTYFQNEAQLDKSGLPSDRFFAERPEGSVSTLKIQRTQQEDSAVYLCASSLWDRGARNQPQHFGDGTRLSIL.